Here is one T cell receptor (beta chain) with its context. The sample belongs to a study of blood T cell repertoires in COVID-19. Study-wide background: Whether acute or convalescent, the COVID-19 samples came from the United States, Italy and Spain.

Per germline, CDR1 KGHSH and CDR2 LQKENI. After removal of 1 base from V and 0 bases from J, the junction contained 8 bases not matched to a gene. CDR3 length equals 18 residues. In the study's own analysis: Quantification of nucleated cells was approximated via reference gene primer amplification. Here immunoSEQ multiplex PCR was the method, and the copy in TCRdb shows in-frame clones only, minus some. V, J and clone size were drawn from that table, and D and trimming were deduced from the DNA. The sample records 130,000 to 150,000 clones, around 82% being singletons. The V gene is TRBV18, the J gene TRBJ1-1; 10 bases are shared with TRBD1. The sequence came from a man aged 55 to 70 with active or convalescent COVID-19. Input material: peripheral blood. The CDR3 nucleotides are TGTGCCAGCTCACCACTGATTAAAGGGACAGGGGTGAACACTGAAGCTTTCTTT. It codes for CASSPLIKGTGVNTEAFF. The complete variable domain, with remaining parts taken from reference TRBV18 and TRBJ1-1, reads NAGVMQNPRHLVRRRGQEARLRCSPMKGHSHVYWYRQLPEEGLKFMVYLQKENIIDESGMPKERFSAEFPKEGPSILRIQQVVRGDSAAYFCASSPLIKGTGVNTEAFFGQGTRLTVV.